This T cell receptor beta chain stems from a study of T cell changes during pregnancy in multiple sclerosis. The table lists this clone with a count of one. Between the trimmed V and J ends, which lost 4 bases and 1 base, there was a span of 14 bases. Germline V gene lookup returns CDR1 SGHVS and CDR2 FQNEAQ. The CDR3 extends over 16 amino acids. Sequenced by immunoSEQ multiplex PCR; TCRdb stores in-frame clones only, minus some. Of approximately 110,000 clones in the sample, approximately 91% are singletons; the top ten hold roughly 3.5%. The source material was peripheral blood, sampled after pregnancy. This sequence joins TRBV7-8 and TRBJ1-3, with D possibly TRBD1 on 6 matching bases. The TCR comes from a female donor with multiple sclerosis, enrolled in a pregnancy study. The chain's CDR3 is CASSSVTTGSGNTIYF. DNA of the CDR3: TGTGCCAGCAGCTCGGTTACCACAGGGTCTGGAAACACCATATATTTT.